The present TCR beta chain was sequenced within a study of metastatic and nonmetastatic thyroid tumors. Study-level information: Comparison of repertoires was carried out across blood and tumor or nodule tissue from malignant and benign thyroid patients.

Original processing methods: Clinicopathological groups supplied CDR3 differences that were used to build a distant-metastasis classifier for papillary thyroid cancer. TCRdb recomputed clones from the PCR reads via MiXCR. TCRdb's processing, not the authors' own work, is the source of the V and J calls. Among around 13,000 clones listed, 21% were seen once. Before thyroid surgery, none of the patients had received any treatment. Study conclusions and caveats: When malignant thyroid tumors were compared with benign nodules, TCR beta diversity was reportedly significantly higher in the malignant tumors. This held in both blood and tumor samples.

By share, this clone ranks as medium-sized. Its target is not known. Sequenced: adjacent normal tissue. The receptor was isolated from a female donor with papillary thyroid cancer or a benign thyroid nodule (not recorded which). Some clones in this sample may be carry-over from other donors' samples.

The CDR3 coding sequence is TGTGCCAGTAGGGGCCCCTCTTTTATTAACACTGAAGCTTTCTTT. It translates to CASRGPSFINTEAFF. This chain links TRBV19 with TRBJ1-1, with D uncertain. Germline lookup yields CDR1 LNHDA and CDR2 SQIVND (reference sequence). V was clipped by 6 bases and J by 2 bases, with 16 bases between them. The CDR3 covers 15 residues. The entire variable domain, with the rest obtained from reference TRBV19 and TRBJ1-1, is as follows: DGGITQSPKYLFRKEGQNVTLSCEQNLNHDAMYWYRQDPGQGLRLIYYSQIVNDFQKGDIAEGYSVSREKKESFPLTVTSAQKNPTAFYLCASRGPSFINTEAFFGQGTRLTVV.